These 5 T cell receptor beta chains came from one sample sequenced in a study of cytomegalovirus exposure and HLA in healthy donors. 60 Vbeta and 13 Jbeta primers were used in PCR. This table comes from immunoSEQ multiplex PCR, and its TCRdb copy is limited to in-frame clones, with some not included. The data contain roughly 290,000 clones, approximately 80% of them seen just once; the ten biggest clones take up 0.3% to 0.35%. Sequenced material: PBMCs. The receptor set was obtained from a girl aged 2 to 9 in good health and CMV-seronegative.

The J gene is TRBJ2-1, the V gene TRBV21-1; the D call of TRBD2 is as the table states it, not checked on the DNA. TRBV21-1 is assigned pseudogene status. The CDR3 loop spans 15 amino acids. This chain's CDR3 is CASSKGRGAYNEQFF. Written as DNA, the CDR3 is TGTGCCAGCAGCAAAGGCCGGGGGGCTTACAATGAGCAGTTCTTC.

The chain employs TRBV6-6 and TRBJ2-7; 9 bases fit TRBD1. This CDR3 has 16 amino acids. Germline values: CDR1 MNHNY, CDR2 SVGAGI (reference sequence). The V segment lost 6 bases and the J segment 2 bases; nucleotides outside the gene matches: 11. As DNA, the CDR3 is TGTGCCAGCAGACCATCCCGGGACAGGGAGACCTACGAGCAGTACTTC. Translation: CASRPSRDRETYEQYF.

This sequence joins TRBV19 and TRBJ1-2; D uncertain. The V end was cut by 6 bases, the J end by 5 bases, with 10 bases between. This CDR3 has 12 amino acids. The germline V gene has CDR1 LNHDA and CDR2 SQIVND (reference sequence). CDR3 DNA sequence: TGTGCCAGTAGGCTAGGAGGGTATGGCTACACCTTC. This encodes CASRLGGYGYTF.

The V gene is TRBV2, the J gene TRBJ1-1, with D hard to call. With 5 bases removed from V and 14 bases from J, the gap between germline ends came to 18 bases. This CDR3 region has 12 residues. Germline V lookup: CDR1 SNHLY, CDR2 FYNNEI. The CDR3 sequence: CASSTTTTRVFF. CDR3 coding DNA: TGTGCCAGCAGTACGACAACGACCAGAGTCTTCTTT. The whole variable domain, remainder taken from reference TRBV2 and TRBJ1-1, is EPEVTQTPSHQVTQMGQEVILRCVPISNHLYFYWYRQILGQKVEFLVSFYNNEISEKSEIFDDQFSVERPDGSNFTLKIRSTKLEDSAMYFCASSTTTTRVFFGQGTRLTVV.

The chain recombines TRBV2 with TRBJ2-7; tentative D call: TRBD2 (5 bases). The CDR3 runs to 13 residues. V lost 8 bases, J lost 11 bases, and 22 bases lay in between. Germline V CDR1 and CDR2: SNHLY, FYNNEI. The CDR3 DNA reads TGTGCCAGCGTCATGGGTGGTTCCGCGAGGGAGTACTTC. Translation gives CASVMGGSAREYF.